A single sample gave rise to the 18 T cell receptor beta chains below, sequenced in a study of T cells in Graves' hyperthyroidism and ophthalmopathy. The TCR beta CDR3 regions underwent amplification using RNA transcripts as the source. First-round RT-PCR targeting the TCR CDR3 was performed with the HTBI primer set. TCRdb passed the multiplex PCR reads through MiXCR, listing each CDR3 protein once. Among 250,000 to 350,000 distinct CDR3 sequences listed, 17% were seen once. The sequenced sample was blood. These receptors originate from a woman aged 60-75 years with Graves' ophthalmopathy.

This clonotype has at least ten counts. The genes are TRBV28 and TRBJ1-1; a possible D gene is TRBD1 (5 bases). V was cut by 3 bases and J by 7 bases, with 18 bases left in between. The germline CDR1 and CDR2 sequences are MDHEN and SYDVKM. The CDR3 extends over 15 amino acids. The CDR3 DNA follows: TGTGCCAGCAGTTTGGCCGGGACCGAGAATAGTGAAGCTTTCTTT. This translates into CASSLAGTENSEAFF.

This clonotype was counted ten times or more. The J gene is TRBJ2-7, the V gene TRBV28, with 9 bases fitting TRBD1. CDR1 is MDHEN and CDR2 is SYDVKM in the germline V gene. The CDR3 consists of 15 residues. The trim removed 7 bases at V and 0 bases at J, leaving 7 bases unmatched. As DNA, the CDR3 is TGTGCCAGCAACCTACAGGGGGCATTCTCCTACGAGCAGTACTTC. It yields the protein CASNLQGAFSYEQYF.

J is TRBJ2-5 and V is TRBV12-5; D is uncertain. Germline V gene lookup returns CDR1 LGHNT and CDR2 FRNRAP. V gave up 0 bases and J gave up 1 base, with 6 bases separating them. This CDR3 contains 14 residues. The CDR3 reads CASGLVNSQETQYF. The CDR3 region has the DNA TGTGCTAGTGGTTTGGTAAACAGCCAAGAGACCCAGTACTTC.

Many counts were recorded for this clonotype. This chain links TRBV3-1 with TRBJ2-3; TRBD1 might be the D (5 bases). The CDR3 runs 14 residues. Germline V gene lookup returns CDR1 LGHDT and CDR2 YNNKEL (reference sequence). Trimming took off 0 bases at V and 4 bases at J, with 8 bases between the two ends. CDR3 DNA: TGTGCCAGCAGCCAAGATATCAGGGCAGATACGCAGTATTTT. This sequence encodes CASSQDIRADTQYF.

Turning to this clonotype: This may be a read error: a much more frequent sequence differs by one nucleotide. V is TRBV7-2 and J is TRBJ1-2; D is undetermined. V was pared by 6 bases and J by 2 bases, with 16 bases between. Germline V gives CDR1 SGHTA, CDR2 FQGNSA. This CDR3 is built from 15 residues. CDR3 in amino acids: CASSLSSGRNYGYTF. As DNA, the CDR3 is TGTGCCAGCAGTTTATCGAGCGGCAGAAACTATGGCTACACCTTC.

This clonotype has only a few counts. The chain carries TRBV11-2 and TRBJ2-1; D is ambiguous. Germline lookup yields CDR1 SGHAT and CDR2 FQNNGV. Trimming took 1 base from V and 5 from J, leaving 12 bases between them. There are 15 residues in the CDR3. CDR3 loop: CASSLAWGRDNEQFF. The CDR3 DNA is TGTGCCAGCAGCTTAGCCTGGGGTAGAGACAATGAGCAGTTCTTC.

Many counts were recorded for this clonotype. This sequence joins TRBV20-1 and TRBJ2-3; the match to TRBD2 covers 9 bases. CDR1 DFQATT and CDR2 SNEGSKA come from the germline V gene (reference sequence). V lost 0 bases to trimming and J lost 7 bases; unmatched junction nucleotides: 5. This CDR3 comprises 14 residues. The CDR3 DNA sequence: TGCAGTGCTAGAGAGAGGCGGGGGGGACATACGCAGTATTTT. It is translated as CSARERRGGHTQYF.

On this clonotype: One base away lies a much larger clone, so this may be a sequencing read error. The chain employs TRBV6-2 or TRBV6-3 and TRBJ2-3; 10 bases are shared with TRBD2. Germline assignment: CDR1 MNHEY and CDR2 SVGEGT. The V segment lost 7 bases and the J segment 5 bases; nucleotides outside the gene matches: 12. The CDR3 spans 16 residues. The CDR3 DNA follows: TGTGCCAGCAAAGGACTAGCGGTAGGTGTGAAAGATACGCAGTATTTT. Translating it yields CASKGLAVGVKDTQYF.

This clonotype was counted only a few times. The chain uses TRBV7-6 and TRBJ2-2; 7 bases are shared with TRBD2. This CDR3 has 14 amino acids. V was pared by 3 bases and J by 7 bases, with 5 bases of the junction left unmatched. From germline, CDR1 is SGHVS and CDR2 FNYEAQ. The CDR3 sequence is CASSFTSASGELFF. CDR3 coding DNA: TGTGCCAGCAGCTTTACTAGCGCTAGCGGGGAGCTGTTTTTT.

This clonotype was seen ten or more times. The J gene is TRBJ1-4, the V gene TRBV14, with D possibly matching TRBD1 (5 bases). The germline CDR1 and CDR2 sequences are SGHDN and FVKESK. This CDR3 is built from 15 residues. V gave up 1 base and J gave up 8 bases, with 14 bases separating them. The CDR3 DNA follows: TGTGCCAGCAGCCAAGGAATGGGGCATTGGGAAAAACTGTTTTTT. It is translated as CASSQGMGHWEKLFF.

The table lists this clonotype with many counts. This rearrangement joins TRBV9 to TRBJ2-7, with 9 nucleotides matching TRBD1. There are 16 residues in the CDR3. Germline CDR1 and CDR2: SGDLS and YYNGEE. Losses at the gene ends were 6 bases for V and 4 bases for J; bases not matched to a gene: 14. In DNA, the CDR3 is TGTGCCAGCACCCCAAATCCCGGGACAGGGTGGTACGAGCAGTACTTC. It translates to CASTPNPGTGWYEQYF.

As for this clonotype: A much larger clone is a single base away; this may be a read error. The rearrangement uses TRBV7-6 and TRBJ2-2; D may be TRBD1 (5 bases). The ends were cut back, 7 bases at V and 5 bases at J, with 20 bases in the middle. The V gene's germline CDR1 is SGHVS and CDR2 FNYEAQ. The CDR3 length is 16 residues. The CDR3 loop is CASNSTAGPGTGELFF. The CDR3 region has the DNA TGTGCCAGCAATTCAACCGCAGGGCCTGGGACCGGGGAGCTGTTTTTT.

The rearrangement links TRBV7-3 to TRBJ2-1, with TRBD1 matching over 8 bases. The CDR3 is made up of 13 amino acids. The V segment lost 6 bases and the J segment 7 bases; nucleotides outside the gene matches: 5. Germline assignment: CDR1 SGHTA and CDR2 FQGTGA. The CDR3 DNA is TGTGCCAGCAGTTTCCAGGGGGCGAATGAGCAGTTCTTC. Translating gives CASSFQGANEQFF.

By sample fraction, this clonotype is medium-sized (0.01 to 0.1%). The chain combines TRBV29-1 with TRBJ2-7; unclear D gene. Germline CDR1 and CDR2: SQVTM and ANQGSEA. CDR3 size: 11 residues. Trimming left V 8 bases short and J 3 bases short, with 11 bases between. The CDR3 DNA sequence: TGCAGCTTCCAGGCCGGCTACGAGCAGTACTTC. Protein product: CSFQAGYEQYF.

In this sample, this clonotype turned up a few times. It may be a read error: a sequence one base away is much more abundant. The rearrangement uses TRBV30 and TRBJ1-2, with no clear D. The V end lost 3 bases, the J end lost 4 bases, and 9 bases lay between the germline ends. The CDR3 totals 12 residues. Germline CDR1 reads GTSNPN; CDR2 reads SVGIG (reference sequence). CDR3 sequence (DNA): TGTGCCTGGAGCCGAACCTCCTATGGCTACACCTTC. Translation: CAWSRTSYGYTF.

The chain uses TRBV2 and TRBJ2-2; TRBD2 aligns across 10 bases. Trimming took 5 bases from V and 6 from J; bases not matched to a gene: 6. Germline V gene data show CDR1 as SNHLY and CDR2 as FYNNEI. This CDR3 contains 15 residues. CDR3 DNA sequence: TGTGCCAGCAGTCAACAGCGGGGGGGCGCCGGGGAGCTGTTTTTT. Residues: CASSQQRGGAGELFF.

In its sample, this clonotype was seen once. The chain is built from TRBV11-2 and TRBJ2-3; 13 bases map to TRBD2. This CDR3 contains 16 residues. Germline loops: CDR1 SGHAT, CDR2 FQNNGV. The V gene end was trimmed by 10 bases and the J gene end by 2 bases; junction bases not matched to a gene: 9. CDR3 nucleotides: TGTGCCACCCAGACTAGCGGGGGGCGAATCACAGATACGCAGTATTTT. Translating gives CATQTSGGRITDTQYF. The full variable domain, with the rest looked up from reference TRBV11-2 and TRBJ2-3, is EAGVAQSPRYKIIEKRQSVAFWCNPISGHATLYWYQQILGQGPKLLIQFQNNGVVDDSQLPKDRFSAERLKGVDSTLKIQPAKLEDSAVYLCATQTSGGRITDTQYFGPGTRLTVL.

This clonotype was seen ten or more times. This chain uses TRBV18 with TRBJ1-1; D uncertain. This CDR3 has 13 residues. V lost 3 bases, J lost 2 bases, and 7 bases lay in between. Germline V gene sequence: CDR1 KGHSH, CDR2 LQKENI. DNA of the CDR3: TGTGCCAGCTCACCGCGATTTAACACTGAAGCTTTCTTT. Protein: CASSPRFNTEAFF.